These 6 T cell receptor beta chains were all obtained from the same sample, sequenced in a study of OX40 agonist ivuxolimab in advanced cancers. Repertoires were generated with immunoSEQ multiplex PCR, while TCRdb's copy carries only in-frame clones and drops some. The table lists tens of thousands of clones, approximately 86% of them singletons. Sequencing was performed on CD4+ or CD8+ T cells sorted from blood, taken in a trial of the OX40 agonist ivuxolimab. The receptor set was obtained from an adult with an advanced solid tumor such as melanoma, head and neck, liver or kidney cancer.

This clone was observed a single time. This sequence joins TRBV9 and TRBJ1-4, with D perhaps matching TRBD1 (5 bases). V lost 4 bases, J lost 2 bases, and 18 bases lay in between. This CDR3 has 17 amino acids. The V gene's germline CDR1 is SGDLS and CDR2 YYNGEE. The CDR3 protein is CASSTYTGFGTNEKLFF. The CDR3 nucleotides are TGTGCCAGCAGCACTTATACAGGATTCGGTACTAATGAAAAACTGTTTTTT.

The chain has TRBV4-1 and TRBJ1-1, with D perhaps TRBD1 (6 bases). This CDR3 spans 15 amino acids. The ends were cut back, 3 bases at V and 5 bases at J, with 16 bases in the middle. Per the germline V gene, CDR1 is MGHRA and CDR2 is YSYEKL. The CDR3 region is CASSQPQGLQTEAFF. CDR3 sequence (DNA): TGCGCCAGCAGCCAGCCACAGGGTCTACAAACTGAAGCTTTCTTT.

The V gene is TRBV7-9, the J gene TRBJ2-1, with TRBD2 matching 8 bases. The CDR3 extends over 15 amino acids. V shed 1 base and J 6 bases; nucleotides not matched to a gene: 5. CDR1 and CDR2 from the germline V gene are SEHNR and FQNEAQ (reference sequence). CDR3 DNA: TGTGCCAGCAGCTTAGGAGCTAGCGGGTTCAATGAGCAGTTCTTC. Amino acids: CASSLGASGFNEQFF.

The CDR3 region is CASSSLQGGTNEKLFF. As DNA, the CDR3 is TGTGCCAGCAGCTCCCTTCAGGGTGGAACTAATGAAAAACTGTTTTTT. The chain uses TRBV5-4 and TRBJ1-4; D is perhaps TRBD1 (5 bases). V lost 3 bases, J lost 1 base, and 13 bases lay in between. This CDR3 region has 16 residues. Germline V gene data show CDR1 as SGHNT and CDR2 as YYREEE (reference sequence).

This clone was recorded once. The chain employs TRBV27 and TRBJ1-5; 9 positions match TRBD1. The trim removed 4 bases at V and 4 bases at J, leaving 2 bases unmatched. There are 14 residues in the CDR3. The germline gives CDR1 MNHEY, CDR2 SMNVEV (reference sequence). Here the CDR3 reads CASSSGQGNQPQHF. The CDR3 nucleotides read TGTGCCAGCAGTTCAGGACAGGGGAATCAGCCCCAGCATTTT.

V usage is TRBV6-5 and J usage is TRBJ2-2; 11 bases agree with TRBD2. The CDR3 covers 16 residues. J was trimmed by 2 bases and V by 4 bases; bases with no gene match: 3. Per the germline V gene, CDR1 is MNHEY and CDR2 is SVGAGI. The DNA for the CDR3 is TGTGCCAGCAGTTCACTAGCGGGGGCCAACACCGGGGAGCTGTTTTTT. Translation gives CASSSLAGANTGELFF.